Each of the 32 T cell receptor beta chains below was sequenced from the same sample in a study of blood T cell repertoires in COVID-19. Produced via immunoSEQ multiplex PCR; TCRdb's table is partial and in-frame only. The data contain about 73,000 clones, approximately 71% of them singletons. Sequenced: peripheral blood. The receptors here all came from a man between 65 and 85 years old with COVID-19, enrolled during active disease.

With regard to this clone: A read error may account for a junction end that differs from germline. The chain is built from TRBV19 and TRBJ1-2; D is uncertain. The CDR3 has 13 amino acids. Germline-derived CDR1 and CDR2 are LNHDA and SQIVND (reference sequence). The CDR3 protein is CASTKTNSMSVGF. The CDR3 DNA is TGTGCCAGTACTAAAACGAACAGTATGTCAGTTGGGTTC. Based on the CDR3 plus reference TRBV19 and TRBJ1-2, the full variable domain is DGGITQSPKYLFRKEGQNVTLSCEQNLNHDAMYWYRQDPGQGLRLIYYSQIVNDFQKGDIAEGYSVSREKKESFPLTVTSAQKNPTAFYLCASTKTNSMSVGFGSGTRLTVV.

This chain joins TRBV14 and TRBJ1-1, with D hard to call. The V gene lost 1 base and the J gene lost 12 bases, with 9 bases spanning the gap. Germline V CDR1 and CDR2: SGHDN, FVKESK. This CDR3 is 11 amino acids long. In nucleotides, the CDR3 is TGTGCCAGCAGCCAAGGAGGGTACACTTTCTTT. Residues: CASSQGGYTFF.

This clone was seen a handful of times. The chain recombines TRBV19 with TRBJ1-6; D is possibly TRBD1 (6 bases). This CDR3 has 16 residues. Trimming shortened V by 8 bases and J by 0 bases, and 14 bases separated the two germline ends. Germline V gives CDR1 LNHDA, CDR2 SQIVND (reference sequence). The DNA of the CDR3 is TGTGCCAGTCAGGGGCTCCGGAGCTCCTATAATTCACCCCTCCACTTT. This sequence encodes CASQGLRSSYNSPLHF.

CDR3: CASSPGTGSNEQYF. CDR3 DNA sequence: TGTGCCAGCAGCCCAGGGACAGGGTCGAACGAGCAGTACTTC. The chain uses TRBV7-3 and TRBJ2-7, with 9 bases that match TRBD1. The CDR3 covers 14 residues. The germline V gene has CDR1 SGHTA and CDR2 FQGTGA. J gave up 5 bases and V 5 bases, and 7 bases lay outside the gene matches. Based on the CDR3 plus reference TRBV7-3 and TRBJ2-7, the full variable domain is GAGVSQTPSNKVTEKGKYVELRCDPISGHTALYWYRQSLGQGPEFLIYFQGTGAADDSGLPNDRFFAVRPEGSVSTLKIQRTERGDSAVYLCASSPGTGSNEQYFGPGTRLTVT.

This chain links TRBV7-9 with TRBJ2-1; TRBD2 agrees at 9 bases. The CDR3 is made up of 15 amino acids. Trimming took 4 bases from V and 8 from J; bases not matched to a gene: 9. From germline, CDR1 is SEHNR and CDR2 FQNEAQ (reference sequence). The CDR3 coding sequence is TGTGCCAGCAGCTCACAGAGGCTAGCGGGATATGAGCAGTTCTTC. Protein product: CASSSQRLAGYEQFF.

The J gene is TRBJ2-1, the V gene TRBV29-1; 14 bases line up with TRBD2. After removal of 7 bases from V and 10 bases from J, the junction contained 15 bases not matched to a gene. This CDR3 has 16 residues. Germline-derived CDR1 and CDR2 are SQVTM and ANQGSEA. DNA for the CDR3: TGCAGCGCCATAGTAAGGGGACTAGCGGGAGACTCCGAGCAGTTCTTC. It encodes CSAIVRGLAGDSEQFF.

The CDR3 protein is CASSLPFSGTSPTDTQYF. The DNA of the CDR3 is TGTGCCAGCAGCTTACCTTTTTCCGGGACTTCACCCACAGATACGCAGTATTTT. The chain has TRBV6-2 or TRBV6-3 and TRBJ2-3; tentatively, D is TRBD2 (6 bases). The CDR3 sequence is 18 residues long. V lost 6 bases and J lost 2, with 24 bases in between. From germline, CDR1 is MNHEY and CDR2 SVGEGT.

This rearrangement joins TRBV28 to TRBJ1-2, with 7 bases fitting TRBD1. This CDR3 contains 14 residues. With 5 bases clipped from V and 8 bases from J, the junction kept 11 bases outside the gene matches. Germline CDR1 reads MDHEN; CDR2 reads SYDVKM. CDR3 sequence: CASSLNRGVQGYTF. DNA of the CDR3: TGTGCCAGCAGTCTCAACAGGGGCGTACAGGGCTACACCTTC.

This clone turned up a few times. The genes are TRBV27 and TRBJ1-5; tentative D call: TRBD1 (6 bases). V lost 5 bases to trimming and J lost 4 bases, with 12 bases between them. In germline, CDR1 is MNHEY, CDR2 SMNVEV (reference sequence). The CDR3 runs 14 residues. For the CDR3, the DNA is TGTGCCAGCAGTCTTATGAGGGGGAATCAGCCCCAGCATTTT. Encoded protein: CASSLMRGNQPQHF.

The chain links TRBV25-1 to TRBJ2-1; a possible D gene is TRBD2 (5 bases). Trimming shortened V by 7 bases and J by 0 bases, and 10 bases separated the two germline ends. The CDR3 totals 14 residues. Germline V gene lookup returns CDR1 MGHDK and CDR2 SYGVNS. This CDR3 is CASNRGASYNEQFF. The CDR3 DNA is TGTGCCAGCAACCGGGGTGCCTCCTACAATGAGCAGTTCTTC.

The chain carries TRBV7-9 and TRBJ1-2; 12 nucleotides match TRBD1. The germline V gene encodes CDR1 SEHNR and CDR2 FQNEAQ (reference sequence). The CDR3 is made up of 16 amino acids. Unmatched junction bases numbered 11, after V lost 4 bases and J lost 8 bases. CDR3 DNA sequence: TGTGCCAGCAGCTCTAACTTGTGGGACAGGGGGCGGGGCTACACCTTC. Encoded protein: CASSSNLWDRGRGYTF.

V is TRBV24-1 and J is TRBJ2-1; D is unresolved. Germline assignment: CDR1 KGHDR and CDR2 SFDVKD. This CDR3 is built from 14 residues. Trimming removed 3 bases at V and 11 bases at J, with 16 bases between. This CDR3 reads CATSDESSLSKQFF. The CDR3 nucleotides read TGTGCCACCAGTGATGAATCCTCTCTCAGTAAGCAGTTCTTC.

This clone was detected once. This chain joins TRBV24-1 and TRBJ2-1; tentatively, D is TRBD1 (5 bases). Trimming took off 7 bases at V and 2 bases at J, with 8 bases between the two ends. This CDR3 comprises 13 residues. Germline V gene lookup returns CDR1 KGHDR and CDR2 SFDVKD. The CDR3 reads CATRTGAYNEQFF. In DNA, the CDR3 is TGTGCCACCAGAACAGGTGCCTACAATGAGCAGTTCTTC.

The chain links TRBV27 to TRBJ1-1; possibly TRBD1 for D (5 bases). Germline CDR1 reads MNHEY; CDR2 reads SMNVEV (reference sequence). Trimming left V 3 bases short and J 2 bases short, with 7 bases between. The CDR3 length is 13 residues. As DNA, the CDR3 is TGTGCCAGCAGTTTTCAGGGAAACACTGAAGCTTTCTTT. Translation: CASSFQGNTEAFF.

This clone showed up just a few times. The rearrangement joins TRBV6-6 to TRBJ2-2; no definite D call. Germline values: CDR1 MNHNY, CDR2 SVGAGI (reference sequence). V was pared by 0 bases and J by 4 bases, with 9 bases between. The CDR3 length is 15 residues. The CDR3 DNA reads TGTGCCAGCAGTTACTCTTACTATACCACCGGGGAGCTGTTTTTT. Encoded protein: CASSYSYYTTGELFF.

The rearrangement joins TRBV28 to TRBJ1-1; the match to TRBD1 covers 9 bases. Germline-derived CDR1 and CDR2 are MDHEN and SYDVKM. The CDR3 covers 13 residues. V dropped 6 bases and J dropped 1; count of bases not matched to a gene: 0. This CDR3 is CASRDRGNTEAFF. CDR3 in DNA: TGTGCCAGCAGGGACAGGGGGAACACTGAAGCTTTCTTT.

This chain connects TRBV28 to TRBJ2-7, with 7 bases matching TRBD1. The CDR3 length is 15 residues. Trimming took 2 bases from V and 3 from J; bases not matched to a gene: 7. Per germline, CDR1 MDHEN and CDR2 SYDVKM. CDR3 bases: TGTGCCAGCAGTTTAGTGGCAGGGGGTAGCTACGAGCAGTACTTC. Its protein is CASSLVAGGSYEQYF.

The V gene is TRBV4-3, the J gene TRBJ1-2; 11 bases match TRBD1. CDR3 length: 14 amino acids. The V gene end was trimmed by 2 bases and the J gene end by 8 bases; junction bases not matched to a gene: 4. Per germline, CDR1 LGHNA and CDR2 YSLEER. The DNA of the CDR3 is TGCGCCAGCAGCCAACGGACAGGGGGCTCGGGCTACACCTTC. As protein: CASSQRTGGSGYTF.

This clone has only one observation. The gene calls are TRBV9 and TRBJ2-2; D perhaps matches TRBD2 (6 bases). This CDR3 comprises 14 residues. The germline CDR1 and CDR2 sequences are SGDLS and YYNGEE. Trimming left V 7 bases short and J 3 bases short, with 13 bases between. CDR3 bases: TGTGCCAGCGCGGGACCTCTGGACACCGGGGAGCTGTTTTTT. Encoded protein: CASAGPLDTGELFF. Full variable domain (missing parts from reference TRBV9 and TRBJ2-2): DSGVTQTPKHLITATGQRVTLRCSPRSGDLSVYWYQQSLDQGLQFLIQYYNGEERAKGNILERFSAQQFPDLHSELNLSSLELGDSALYFCASAGPLDTGELFFGEGSRLTVL.

The gene calls are TRBV7-2 and TRBJ1-2; D is possibly TRBD1 (6 bases). Trimming took 5 bases from V and 8 from J, leaving 18 bases between them. The CDR3 spans 14 residues. From germline, CDR1 is SGHTA and CDR2 FQGNSA. CDR3 in amino acids: CASSTADRSGGYTF. CDR3 bases: TGTGCCAGCAGCACCGCTGACAGGTCCGGAGGCTACACCTTC.

In this sample, this clone turned up a few times. The chain is built from TRBV15 and TRBJ2-1; tentative D call: TRBD2 (5 bases). The V and J ends lost 8 bases and 8 bases respectively, with 16 bases between them. The CDR3 spans 13 residues. The V gene's germline CDR1 is LNHNV and CDR2 YYDKDF (reference sequence). CDR3 sequence (DNA): TGTGCCACCGGCGTTTGGGAGAAGGATGAGCAGTTCTTC. Encoded protein: CATGVWEKDEQFF. The full variable domain, completed using reference TRBV15 and TRBJ2-1, is DAMVIQNPRYQVTQFGKPVTLSCSQTLNHNVMYWYQQKSSQAPKLLFHYYDKDFNNEADTPDNFQSRRPNTSFCFLDIRSPGLGDTAMYLCATGVWEKDEQFFGPGTRLTVL.

This clone was observed a handful of times. The J gene is TRBJ2-7, the V gene TRBV28; D is undetermined. Germline V lookup: CDR1 MDHEN, CDR2 SYDVKM. The V and J ends lost 6 bases and 4 bases respectively, with 19 bases between them. The CDR3 is 15 residues long. The CDR3 region is CASSSHSRDGYEQYF. CDR3 DNA sequence: TGTGCCAGCAGCTCCCACAGCCGCGATGGGTACGAGCAGTACTTC.

The genes are TRBV19 and TRBJ2-7; 13 bases fit TRBD2. CDR3 length: 16 amino acids. CDR1 and CDR2 (germline): LNHDA, SQIVND (reference sequence). Losses at the gene ends were 1 base for V and 5 bases for J; bases not matched to a gene: 5. CDR3 residues: CASSIGGLAGVDEQYF. CDR3 nucleotide sequence: TGTGCCAGTAGTATAGGCGGACTAGCGGGAGTTGACGAGCAGTACTTC.

The CDR3 sequence is CASSTYLNTGVTEQYF. The CDR3 nucleotides read TGTGCCAGCAGTACATATCTAAATACAGGGGTTACCGAGCAGTACTTC. The chain carries TRBV6-2 or TRBV6-3 and TRBJ2-7; TRBD1 matches at 7 bases. The CDR3 sequence is 16 residues long. Germline V gene data show CDR1 as MNHEY and CDR2 as SVGEGT. V lost 5 bases and J lost 6; bases outside the gene matches: 16.

This sequence joins TRBV19 and TRBJ2-1, with D perhaps TRBD2 (6 bases). The CDR3 runs to 16 residues. V was clipped by 6 bases and J by 4 bases, with 19 bases between them. Per germline, CDR1 LNHDA and CDR2 SQIVND (reference sequence). The CDR3, as DNA: TGTGCCAGTAGCCAAGGACTACAGCGGGTTTACAATGAGCAGTTCTTC. This gives the protein CASSQGLQRVYNEQFF.

The chain joins TRBV9 to TRBJ2-3, with 7 bases identical to TRBD2. The germline V gene encodes CDR1 SGDLS and CDR2 YYNGEE. The CDR3 is 16 amino acids. After removal of 3 bases from V and 2 bases from J, the junction contained 9 bases not matched to a gene. The CDR3 DNA follows: TGTGCCAGCAGCGCCCTAGGAGCGGGGAACACAGATACGCAGTATTTT. Residues: CASSALGAGNTDTQYF.

This sequence joins TRBV11-2 and TRBJ2-1, with 10 bases matching TRBD2. The germline gives CDR1 SGHAT, CDR2 FQNNGV. The CDR3 runs 16 residues. V lost 5 bases, J lost 4 bases, and 8 bases stayed unmatched. This CDR3 is CASSQYSGRVYNEQFF. Here the CDR3 DNA reads TGTGCCAGCAGCCAGTACAGCGGGAGGGTTTACAATGAGCAGTTCTTC. Using reference TRBV11-2 and TRBJ2-1 for the parts outside the CDR3, the full variable domain is EAGVAQSPRYKIIEKRQSVAFWCNPISGHATLYWYQQILGQGPKLLIQFQNNGVVDDSQLPKDRFSAERLKGVDSTLKIQPAKLEDSAVYLCASSQYSGRVYNEQFFGPGTRLTVL.

The CDR3 reads CASSYSGEGLEQYF. In DNA form, the CDR3 reads TGTGCCAGCAGCTACTCTGGGGAGGGGCTCGAGCAGTACTTC. This chain links TRBV9 with TRBJ2-7, with 7 bases fitting TRBD2. There are 14 residues in the CDR3. With V trimmed by 4 bases and J by 6 bases, 10 bases remained unmatched. In germline, CDR1 is SGDLS, CDR2 YYNGEE.

The chain combines TRBV14 with TRBJ2-3; no reliable D call. The CDR3 is 12 residues long. Germline V gives CDR1 SGHDN, CDR2 FVKESK. The V gene lost 4 bases and the J gene lost 2 bases, with 4 bases spanning the gap. The DNA of the CDR3 is TGTGCCAGCAGCCCGTTCACAGATACGCAGTATTTT. Translated, it gives CASSPFTDTQYF.

This clone was recorded a few times. V is TRBV10-3 and J is TRBJ1-6, with 7 positions matching TRBD1. V lost 5 bases, J lost 6 bases, and 7 bases stayed unmatched. The CDR3 is made up of 15 amino acids. CDR1 is ENHRY, CDR2 SYGVKD, per germline. The CDR3 sequence: CAISRDSLFNSPLHF. In DNA, the CDR3 is TGTGCCATCAGTCGGGACAGCCTCTTTAATTCACCCCTCCACTTT.

This clone was counted ten times or more. The chain is built from TRBV29-1 and TRBJ2-3; 12 nucleotides match TRBD2. This CDR3 has 17 amino acids. J lost 6 bases, V lost 4 bases, and 14 bases had no gene match. Per germline, CDR1 SQVTM and CDR2 ANQGSEA. The CDR3 loop is CSVALGLAGGPGDTQYF. CDR3 in DNA: TGCAGCGTTGCCCTCGGGCTAGCGGGAGGGCCTGGGGATACGCAGTATTTT.

The J gene is TRBJ2-7, the V gene TRBV4-2; no reliable D call. Germline V lookup: CDR1 LGHNA, CDR2 YNFKEQ. V lost 2 bases and J lost 5, with 19 bases in between. The CDR3 loop spans 16 amino acids. This CDR3 reads CASSQIMTGLRHEQYF. CDR3 bases: TGTGCCAGCAGCCAAATCATGACCGGGTTGCGCCACGAGCAGTACTTC.